This T cell receptor beta chain was sequenced during a study of CD8 T cells in ankylosing spondylitis. Construction of TCR beta libraries was performed using quantitative 5'-RACE with molecular barcodes. A single record per CDR3 protein comes from TCRdb applying MiXCR to the 5' RACE reads. This table holds approximately 210,000 distinct CDR3 sequences, 9.5% to 15% found once. Regarding the study as a whole: Certain motif variants had earlier been reported in reactive arthritis synovial fluid and blood.

This clonotype was observed a handful of times. Its specificity is unknown. The CDR3 spans 16 residues. Trimming shortened V by 6 bases and J by 7 bases, and 28 bases separated the two germline ends. CDR1 is SQVTM, CDR2 ANQGSEA, per germline. The chain carries TRBV29-1 and TRBJ2-7; tentatively, D is TRBD2 (6 bases). Sequences were obtained from blood, either unsorted or a sorted T cell fraction (not recorded which). The clonotype originates from a male donor with ankylosing spondylitis or in good health (not recorded which). CDR3 amino acids: CSVTGSRDSSLGEQYF. The CDR3 bases are TGCAGCGTAACAGGATCTAGGGACTCATCCTTGGGTGAGCAGTACTTC.